The 6 T cell receptor beta chains given below trace back to one sample, sequenced in a study of CD8+ T cells in alopecia areata. The authors extracted RNA and reverse transcribed it into cDNA as the sequencing template. Data came from immunoSEQ multiplex PCR; TCRdb stores just in-frame clones and leaves some out. In the table there are around 120,000 clones, 58% of which are singletons. Treatment denoted: oral pan-JAK inhibitor, 5-10 mg twice daily. This material consisted of CD8+ T cells sorted from blood, taken at week 4, from a patient treated with tofacitinib. The receptors stem from a human donor with alopecia areata.

The rearrangement joins TRBV27 to TRBJ2-7; D call uncertain. The CDR3 runs 13 residues. Germline V lookup: CDR1 MNHEY, CDR2 SMNVEV (reference sequence). V was trimmed by 2 bases and J by 4 bases, leaving 9 bases between them. In DNA, the CDR3 is TGTGCCAGCAGTTTACAGGTTGGGTACGAGCAGTACTTC. Residues: CASSLQVGYEQYF.

The sample holds a few counts of this clone. The chain carries TRBV29-1 and TRBJ1-2, with a possible D match to TRBD1 (6 bases). Trimming left V 6 bases short and J 5 bases short, with 10 bases between. This CDR3 spans 11 amino acids. The germline CDR1 and CDR2 sequences are SQVTM and ANQGSEA. The CDR3 here is CSVRTAYGYTF. As DNA, the CDR3 is TGCAGCGTCCGGACAGCGTATGGCTACACCTTC.

The chain has TRBV7-9 and TRBJ2-5; TRBD1 is a possible D gene (5 bases). The germline V and J ends were trimmed by 6 bases and 1 base, with 9 bases remaining between them. This CDR3 region has 13 residues. Germline-derived CDR1 and CDR2 are SEHNR and FQNEAQ (reference sequence). The CDR3 spells CASRTDSQETQYF. CDR3 in DNA: TGTGCCAGCAGAACAGACAGCCAAGAGACCCAGTACTTC.

The chain combines TRBV13 with TRBJ2-5; D tentatively fits TRBD1 or TRBD2 (5 bases each). Trimming left V 5 bases short and J 2 bases short, with 12 bases between. Per germline, CDR1 PRHDT and CDR2 FYEKMQ (reference sequence). The CDR3 runs 14 residues. CDR3 residues: CASSPRGLQETQYF. DNA of the CDR3: TGTGCCAGCAGCCCCCGGGGCTTGCAAGAGACCCAGTACTTC.

This clone appeared a single time. This chain connects TRBV15 to TRBJ1-4; D remains ambiguous. The V end was cut by 8 bases, the J end by 6 bases, with 10 bases between. The CDR3 contains 12 residues. Germline V gene lookup returns CDR1 LNHNV and CDR2 YYDKDF (reference sequence). The CDR3 sequence is CATGQEDEKLFF. In nucleotides, the CDR3 is TGTGCCACCGGGCAGGAGGATGAAAAACTGTTTTTT.

The CDR3 is CAWISTYNSPLHF. The CDR3 DNA follows: TGTGCCTGGATCTCGACCTATAATTCACCCCTCCACTTT. The chain is built from TRBV30 and TRBJ1-6; D is unresolved. CDR3 length: 13 residues. Germline V lookup: CDR1 GTSNPN, CDR2 SVGIG (reference sequence). V lost 4 bases and J lost 2, with 6 bases in between.